This T cell receptor beta chain was sequenced in a study of CD8+CD57+ T cells in acquired aplastic anemia. Trimming removed 4 bases at V and 4 bases at J, with 19 bases between. The CDR3 runs to 15 residues. CDR1 SQVTM and CDR2 ANQGSEA come from the germline V gene. In patients chosen for sequencing, flow cytometry had shown CD8+CD57+ cell expansion. Profiling that covered TCR beta VDJ and CDR3 relied on genomic DNA as its template. TCRdb re-called the reads with MiXCR, one entry per CDR3 protein. The data show approximately 470,000 distinct CDR3 sequences, about a third seen once. A note on this clonotype: A clone one base away is much larger, so this may be a read error.

The sequence derives from a human donor with aplastic anemia. The sequencing input was sorted CD4+, CD8+, or CD8+CD57+ T cells (not recorded which) from PBMCs. This chain links TRBV29-1 with TRBJ1-1; possibly TRBD1 for D (5 bases). The CDR3 is CSVVPAGNLSTEAFF. CDR3 DNA sequence: TGCAGCGTTGTACCGGCAGGGAACTTGAGCACTGAAGCTTTCTTT.